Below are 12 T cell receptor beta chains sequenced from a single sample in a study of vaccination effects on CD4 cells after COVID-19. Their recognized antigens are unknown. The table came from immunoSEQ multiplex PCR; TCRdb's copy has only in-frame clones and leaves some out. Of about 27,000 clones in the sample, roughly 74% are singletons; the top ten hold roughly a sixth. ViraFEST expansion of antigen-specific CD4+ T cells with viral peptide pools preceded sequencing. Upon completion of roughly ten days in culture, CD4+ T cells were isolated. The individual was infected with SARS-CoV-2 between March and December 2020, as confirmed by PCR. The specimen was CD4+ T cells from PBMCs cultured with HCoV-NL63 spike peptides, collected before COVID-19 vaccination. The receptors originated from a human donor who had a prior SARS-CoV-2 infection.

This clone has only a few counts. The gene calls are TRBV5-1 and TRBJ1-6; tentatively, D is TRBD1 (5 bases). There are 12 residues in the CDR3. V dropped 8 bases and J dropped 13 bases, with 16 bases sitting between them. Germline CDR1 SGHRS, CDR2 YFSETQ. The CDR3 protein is CARQERGAPLHF. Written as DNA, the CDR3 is TGCGCCAGACAGGAGAGGGGAGCCCCCCTCCACTTT.

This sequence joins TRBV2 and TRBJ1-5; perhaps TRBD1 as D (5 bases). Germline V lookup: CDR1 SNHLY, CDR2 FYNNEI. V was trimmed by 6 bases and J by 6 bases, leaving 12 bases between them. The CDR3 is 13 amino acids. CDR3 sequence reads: CASRSLGGQPQHF. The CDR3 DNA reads TGTGCCAGCAGAAGTTTGGGGGGTCAGCCCCAGCATTTT. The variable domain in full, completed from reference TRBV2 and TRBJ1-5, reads EPEVTQTPSHQVTQMGQEVILRCVPISNHLYFYWYRQILGQKVEFLVSFYNNEISEKSEIFDDQFSVERPDGSNFTLKIRSTKLEDSAMYFCASRSLGGQPQHFGDGTRLSIL.

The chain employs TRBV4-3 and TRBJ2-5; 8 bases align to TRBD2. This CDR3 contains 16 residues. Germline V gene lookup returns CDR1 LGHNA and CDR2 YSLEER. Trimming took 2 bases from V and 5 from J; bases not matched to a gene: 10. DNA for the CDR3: TGCGCCAGCAGCCAAAATGGGGCGGGAGGATGGGAGACCCAGTACTTC. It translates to CASSQNGAGGWETQYF.

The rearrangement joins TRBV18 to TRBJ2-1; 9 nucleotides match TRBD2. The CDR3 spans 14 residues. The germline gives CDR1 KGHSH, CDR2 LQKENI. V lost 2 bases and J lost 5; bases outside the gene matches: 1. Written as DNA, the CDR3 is TGTGCCAGCTCACCAGCGGGAGGGAACAATGAGCAGTTCTTC. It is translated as CASSPAGGNNEQFF.

CDR3: CASSQELAGGRTDTQYF. The CDR3, as DNA: TGCGCCAGCAGCCAGGAACTAGCGGGAGGCCGCACAGATACGCAGTATTTT. This chain links TRBV4-1 with TRBJ2-3; TRBD2 agrees at 12 bases. This CDR3 has 17 residues. Germline lookup yields CDR1 MGHRA and CDR2 YSYEKL. J was trimmed by 1 base and V by 3 bases; bases with no gene match: 5.

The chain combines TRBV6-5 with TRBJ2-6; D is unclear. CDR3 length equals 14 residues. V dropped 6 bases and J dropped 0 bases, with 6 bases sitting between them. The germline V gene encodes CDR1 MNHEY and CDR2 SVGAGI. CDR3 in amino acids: CASRTHSGANVLTF. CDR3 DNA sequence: TGTGCCAGCAGGACGCACTCTGGGGCCAACGTCCTGACTTTC.

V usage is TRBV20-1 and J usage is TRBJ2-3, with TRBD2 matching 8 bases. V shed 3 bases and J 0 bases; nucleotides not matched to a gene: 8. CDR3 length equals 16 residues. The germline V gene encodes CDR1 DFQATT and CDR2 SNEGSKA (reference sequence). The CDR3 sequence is CSASSSGHTSTDTQYF. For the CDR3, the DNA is TGCAGTGCTAGTTCTAGCGGGCACACTAGCACAGATACGCAGTATTTT.

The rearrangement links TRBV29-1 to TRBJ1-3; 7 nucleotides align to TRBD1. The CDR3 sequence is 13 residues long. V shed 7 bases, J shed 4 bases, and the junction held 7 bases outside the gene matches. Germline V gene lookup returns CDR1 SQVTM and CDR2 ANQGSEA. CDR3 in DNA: TGCAGCGCATTGACAGGGCGCGGAAACACCATATATTTT. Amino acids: CSALTGRGNTIYF. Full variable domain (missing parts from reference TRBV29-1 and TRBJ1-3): SAVISQKPSRDICQRGTSLTIQCQVDSQVTMMFWYRQQPGQSLTLIATANQGSEATYESGFVIDKFPISRPNLTFSTLTVSNMSPEDSSIYLCSALTGRGNTIYFGEGSWLTVV.

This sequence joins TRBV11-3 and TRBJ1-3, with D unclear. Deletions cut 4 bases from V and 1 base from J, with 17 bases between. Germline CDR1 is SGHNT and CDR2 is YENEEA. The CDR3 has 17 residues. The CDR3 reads CASSSEQDAISGNTIYF. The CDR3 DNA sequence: TGTGCCAGCAGCTCCGAGCAGGACGCTATATCTGGAAACACCATATATTTT.

This CDR3 is CASSPRPRSGGRDADTQYF. CDR3 nucleotides: TGTGCCAGCAGCCCCAGACCAAGATCTGGCGGGAGAGACGCAGATACGCAGTATTTT. V is TRBV13 and J is TRBJ2-3, with TRBD2 matching 7 bases. J gave up 4 bases and V 5 bases, and 21 bases lay outside the gene matches. Germline lookup yields CDR1 PRHDT and CDR2 FYEKMQ (reference sequence). The CDR3 totals 19 residues.

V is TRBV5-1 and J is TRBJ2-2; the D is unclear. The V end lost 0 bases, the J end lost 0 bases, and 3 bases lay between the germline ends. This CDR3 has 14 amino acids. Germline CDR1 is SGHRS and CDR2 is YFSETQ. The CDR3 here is CASSLDTNTGELFF. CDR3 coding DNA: TGCGCCAGCAGCTTGGACACGAACACCGGGGAGCTGTTTTTT.

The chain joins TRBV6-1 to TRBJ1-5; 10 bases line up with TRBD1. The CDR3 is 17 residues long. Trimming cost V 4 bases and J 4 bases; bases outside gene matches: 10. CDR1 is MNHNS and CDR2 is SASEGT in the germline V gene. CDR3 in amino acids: CASSVRQGAYLNQPQHF. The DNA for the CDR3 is TGTGCCAGCAGTGTAAGACAGGGGGCCTATCTAAATCAGCCCCAGCATTTT.